This T cell receptor (beta chain) was sequenced for a study of shared clonotypes between healthy human individuals. Study-wide background: Each donor contributed plates that comprised three CD4 naive, three CD4 memory, two CD8 naive and one CD8 memory.

Selected positively for CCR7 and CD45RO-negative, naive CD8 cells excluded terminally differentiated effector memory CD45RA+ cells. In the authors' methods: Filtering of immunoSEQ junctional sequences could not match full-length read filtering. Sequenced by immunoSEQ multiplex PCR; TCRdb stores in-frame clones only, minus some. V and J calls plus clone size are reproduced from that table; the DNA served to infer D and trimming. The data show fewer than 700,000 clones, approximately 95% seen once. Study-level findings and limits: What naive subsets generally showed was a larger estimated richness than memory subsets showed. Non-shared clonotypes showed lower generation probabilities than clonotypes common to all four donors.

There are a few counts of this clone. What it binds is unknown. Germline CDR1 is SEHNR and CDR2 is FQNEAQ (reference sequence). The CDR3 has 11 residues. V lost 4 bases, J lost 4 bases, and 4 bases lay in between. The chain combines TRBV7-9 with TRBJ1-1; D remains unclear. What was sequenced was naive CD8+ T cells sorted from blood. This sequence originates from a woman in her 30s in good health. CDR3 bases: TGTGCCAGCAGCTCTACCACTGAAGCTTTCTTT. It specifies CASSSTTEAFF.